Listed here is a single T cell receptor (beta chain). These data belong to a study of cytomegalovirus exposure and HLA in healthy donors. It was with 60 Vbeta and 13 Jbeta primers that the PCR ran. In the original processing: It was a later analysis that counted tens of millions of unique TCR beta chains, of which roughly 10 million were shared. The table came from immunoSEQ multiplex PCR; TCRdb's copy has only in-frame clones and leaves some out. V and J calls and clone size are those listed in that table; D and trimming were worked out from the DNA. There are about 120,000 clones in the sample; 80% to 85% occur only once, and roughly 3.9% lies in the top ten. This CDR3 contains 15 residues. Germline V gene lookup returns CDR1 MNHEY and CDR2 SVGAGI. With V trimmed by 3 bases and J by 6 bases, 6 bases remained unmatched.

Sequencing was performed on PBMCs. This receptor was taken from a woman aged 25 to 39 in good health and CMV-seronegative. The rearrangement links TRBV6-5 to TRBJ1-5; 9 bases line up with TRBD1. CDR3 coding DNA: TGTGCCAGCAGTTATTCACAGGGGGCAGCTCAGCCCCAGCATTTT. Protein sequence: CASSYSQGAAQPQHF.